This T cell receptor (beta chain) was documented in a study of T-cell reconstitution after alpha-beta-depleted transplantation in children. The library targeted TCRbeta and was prepared with unique molecular identifiers. TCRdb re-called the PCR reads with MiXCR, one entry per CDR3 protein. Here the sample spans about 100,000 distinct CDR3 sequences, almost 6.5% being singletons. This clonotype turned up a few times. The antigen is undetermined. The CDR3 runs 14 residues. Trimming pared 2 bases from V and 8 bases from J, leaving 13 bases between. Germline assignment: CDR1 SGHRS and CDR2 YFSETQ. Regarding the study as a whole: Diversity of TCRbeta at day 60 was high in some patients, arising from surviving recipient T cells and thymic progenitors. Hyperexpanded clones declined; after one year, newly produced T cells mostly supplied diversity. Two months or so post-transplant, alpha-beta T cells reportedly derived from several hundred expanded graft clones.

The chain links TRBV5-1 to TRBJ1-4, with D perhaps matching TRBD1 (6 bases). The receptor comes from a male patient under 10 years old who had a stem cell transplant for acute lymphoblastic leukemia, so the T cells may come from the graft donor. The sample was PBMCs, mostly from graft donor cells, taken 360 days after TCRalphabeta/CD19-depleted stem cell transplant. Here the CDR3 DNA reads TGCGCCAGCAGCTTTGGGGGGGGCCGAGAAAAACTGTTTTTT. Translating it yields CASSFGGGREKLFF. The full variable domain, rest sourced from reference TRBV5-1 and TRBJ1-4, is KAGVTQTPRYLIKTRGQQVTLSCSPISGHRSVSWYQQTPGQGLQFLFEYFSETQRNKGNFPGRFSGRQFSNSRSEMNVSTLELGDSALYLCASSFGGGREKLFFGSGTQLSVL.